This T cell receptor (beta chain) was recovered during a study of blood T cell repertoires in COVID-19. Overall study: The samples span acute and convalescent COVID-19 from the United States, Italy and Spain. Nucleic acid was either cDNA or gDNA, and it came from T cells, B-cell-depleted T cells, or PBMCs.

Deletions cut 5 bases from V and 1 base from J, with 8 bases between. The CDR3 runs to 13 residues. Remarks on this clone: Other DNA sequences from this sample encode an identical CDR3 as well.

Per the original methods: Nucleated cell number was recorded as an estimate derived from reference gene primer amplification. Data came from immunoSEQ multiplex PCR; TCRdb stores just in-frame clones and leaves some out. For V, J and clone size, that table is used; D and trimming come from the DNA. The sample has some 180,000 clones; roughly 85% are singletons. The rearrangement links TRBV12-3 or TRBV12-4 to TRBJ1-1; tentative D call: TRBD1 (6 bases). The clonotype comes from a woman aged 60-75 years with acute or convalescent COVID-19. Sequencing input: peripheral blood. For the CDR3, the DNA is TGTGCCAGCAGTCTGACAGGGAACACTGAAGCTTTCTTT. It specifies CASSLTGNTEAFF.